This T cell receptor beta chain was retrieved from a study of Graves' ophthalmopathy and Graves' hyperthyroidism. Study findings and constraints: The majority of expanded thyroid clonotypes above 0.001 frequency also occurred in blood. As the model predicted ophthalmopathy progression, it achieved a sensitivity of 55% to 71% and a specificity of about 72%.

Deletions cut 4 bases from V and 5 bases from J, with 11 bases between. The germline gives CDR1 SNHLY, CDR2 FYNNEI. The CDR3 runs 13 residues. The TCR beta CDR3 regions underwent amplification from RNA transcripts. RT-PCR was first run with HTBI primers, then multiplex PCR in a second round. TCRdb recomputed calls from the multiplex PCR reads with MiXCR, one row per CDR3 protein. Of around 600,000 distinct CDR3 sequences listed, roughly 41% were seen once; the top ten hold around 3.3%. PBMCs were isolated by Ficoll-Paque density gradient centrifugation, using around 10 ml of fresh peripheral blood as the starting material. This clonotype has a count of ten or more. As yet, its antigen is unknown.

The chain combines TRBV2 with TRBJ2-5; no reliable D call. The receptor was derived from an adult man with Graves' ophthalmopathy. The material sequenced was peripheral blood. The CDR3 loop is CASSVNIPETQYF. The DNA of the CDR3 is TGTGCCAGCAGTGTGAACATTCCTGAGACCCAGTACTTC.